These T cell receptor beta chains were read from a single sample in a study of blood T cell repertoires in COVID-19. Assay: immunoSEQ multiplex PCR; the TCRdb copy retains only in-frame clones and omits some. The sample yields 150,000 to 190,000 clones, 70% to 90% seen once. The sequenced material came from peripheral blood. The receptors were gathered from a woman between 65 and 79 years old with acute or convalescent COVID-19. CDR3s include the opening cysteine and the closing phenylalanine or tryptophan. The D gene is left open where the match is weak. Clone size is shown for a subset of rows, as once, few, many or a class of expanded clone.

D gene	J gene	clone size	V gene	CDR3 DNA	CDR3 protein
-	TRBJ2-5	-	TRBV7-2	TGTGCCAGCAGCTTAGGACAGGGGAGGGGAGAGACCCAGTACTTC	CASSLGQGRGETQYF
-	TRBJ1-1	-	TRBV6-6	TGTGCCAGCAGTTACGCACACCCGAACACTGAAGCTTTCTTT	CASSYAHPNTEAFF
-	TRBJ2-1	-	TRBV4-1	TGCGCCAGCAGCCATGGTCGTATAGCGGATCCTGGAAGCGAGCAGTTCTTC	CASSHGRIADPGSEQFF
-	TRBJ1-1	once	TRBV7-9	TGTGCCAGCAGCTTAGACCCCGGGGGGCTAGCTTTCTTT	CASSLDPGGLAFF
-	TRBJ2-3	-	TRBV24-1	TGTGCCACCAGTGATTACCGGAGCACAGATACGCAGTATTTT	CATSDYRSTDTQYF
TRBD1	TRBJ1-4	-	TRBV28	TGTGCCAGCAGTGCCCCCGGGACAGGGGCGCCCCGAGTCTTTCTAGCAACTAATGAAAAACTGTTTTTT	CASSAPGTGAPRVFLATNEKLFF
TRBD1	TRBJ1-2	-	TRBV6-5	TGTGCCAGCAGTTACTCCCACCCTAGGACAGGGAAAGGCTACACCTTC	CASSYSHPRTGKGYTF
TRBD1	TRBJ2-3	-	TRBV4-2	TGTGCCAGCAGCCAAGTGCCGGGTCAGGGGGAAACAGATACGCAGTATTTT	CASSQVPGQGETDTQYF
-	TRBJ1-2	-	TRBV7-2	TGTGCCAGCAGCTTAGGAGGGCGGAATGGCTACACCTTC	CASSLGGRNGYTF
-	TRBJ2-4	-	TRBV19	TGTGCCAGTAGTATTGGGGGACTAGCCAAAAACATTCAGTACTTC	CASSIGGLAKNIQYF
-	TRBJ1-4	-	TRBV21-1	TGTGCCAGCAGGAGACAAGGGGCGGGGATGGCTAATGAAAAACTGTTTTTT	CASRRQGAGMANEKLFF
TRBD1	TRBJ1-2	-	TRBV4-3	TGCGCCAGCAGCCGGGGCCAGGGGGTAGGTGGCTACACCTTC	CASSRGQGVGGYTF
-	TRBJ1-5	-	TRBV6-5	TGTGCCAGCAGTTTCCGACAGGATAGCAATCAGCCCCAGCATTTT	CASSFRQDSNQPQHF
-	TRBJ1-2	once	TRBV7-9	TGTGCCAGCAGCTTAGCATCAGGTGGCTACACCTTC	CASSLASGGYTF
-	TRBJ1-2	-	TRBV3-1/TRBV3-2	TGTGCCAGCAGCCAATTTGGATCGGGTGGCCGGAACTATGGCTACACCTTC	CASSQFGSGGRNYGYTF
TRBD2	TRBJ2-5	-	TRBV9	TGTGCCAGCAGCGCCTTAGGGACTACTCAGACCCAGTACTTC	CASSALGTTQTQYF
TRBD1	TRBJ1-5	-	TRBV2	TGTGCCAGCAGGACAGGGCAGCTGGGCAATCAGCCCCAGCATTTT	CASRTGQLGNQPQHF
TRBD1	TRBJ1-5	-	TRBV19	TGTGCCAGTAGGGCCCTTGGGACAGGGGATAGCAATCAGCCCCAGCATTTT	CASRALGTGDSNQPQHF
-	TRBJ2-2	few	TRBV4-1	TGCGCCAGCAGCCAAGATCTGGGACATCAAGACACCGGGGAGCTGTTTTTT	CASSQDLGHQDTGELFF
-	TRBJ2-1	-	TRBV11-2	TGTGCCAGCGCCCTCGGAAGGTCCCGGGATGAGCAGTTCTTC	CASALGRSRDEQFF
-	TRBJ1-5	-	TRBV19	TGTGCCAGTAGTATGACACAGGGTAATCAGCCCCAGCATTTT	CASSMTQGNQPQHF
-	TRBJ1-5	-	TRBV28	TGTGCCAGCAGTTTTGTCGGAGGACGGAGGAGCAATCAGCCCCAGCATTTT	CASSFVGGRRSNQPQHF
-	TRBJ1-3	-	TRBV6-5	TGTGCCAGCAGATCAGGCGCCTCTGGAAACACCATATATTTT	CASRSGASGNTIYF
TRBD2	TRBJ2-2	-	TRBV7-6	TGTGCCAGCAGCTCGGGACTAGCGGGGACCGGGGAGCTGTTTTTT	CASSSGLAGTGELFF
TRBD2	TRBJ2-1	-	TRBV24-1	TGTGCCACCAGTGATTTTCGGGAGGCCGACTACAATGAGCAGTTCTTC	CATSDFREADYNEQFF
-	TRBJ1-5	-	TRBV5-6	TGTGCCAGCAGCCCTTCTCCGGCCCGGGGTCAGCCCCAGCATTTT	CASSPSPARGQPQHF
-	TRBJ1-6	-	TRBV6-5	TGTGCCAGCACCGTACAGGGTCGGTATAATTCACCCCTCCACTTT	CASTVQGRYNSPLHF
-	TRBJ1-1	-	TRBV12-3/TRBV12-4	TGTGCCAGCAGTTTTGTCGGGAACACTGAAGCTTTCTTT	CASSFVGNTEAFF
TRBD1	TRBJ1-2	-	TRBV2	TGTGCCAGCAGTCTGCGACAGGGGGCGCAGAGCTATGGCTACACCTTC	CASSLRQGAQSYGYTF
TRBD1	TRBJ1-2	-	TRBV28	TGTGCCAGCAGTTTCGATCTTAACAGGGGAGGTGGCTACACCTTC	CASSFDLNRGGGYTF
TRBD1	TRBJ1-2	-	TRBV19	TGTGCCAGTAGTATAGTTCGGGGACAGGTCAACCCGAAATATGGCTACACCTTC	CASSIVRGQVNPKYGYTF
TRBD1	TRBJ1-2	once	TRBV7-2	TGTGCCAGCAGCCGGACAGGCAACTATGGCTACACCTTC	CASSRTGNYGYTF
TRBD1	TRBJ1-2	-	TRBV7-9	TGTGCCAGCAGCCAGGGACAGGGGACCTATGGCTACACCTTC	CASSQGQGTYGYTF
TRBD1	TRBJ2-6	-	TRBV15	TGTGCCACCAGCAGAGGTGTGGGGACAGGGCCCTCTGGGGCCAACGTCCTGACTTTC	CATSRGVGTGPSGANVLTF
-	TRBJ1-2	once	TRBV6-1	TGTGCCAGCAGATGGGGAGACTATGGCTACACCTTC	CASRWGDYGYTF
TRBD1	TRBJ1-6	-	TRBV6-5	TGTGCCAGCAGTTACTCTAGGGACAGGACTCAACCCCTCCACTTT	CASSYSRDRTQPLHF
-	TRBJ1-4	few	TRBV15	TGTGCCACCAGCAGAGATCAGGGGTATAATGAAAAACTGTTTTTT	CATSRDQGYNEKLFF
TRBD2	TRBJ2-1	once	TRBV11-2	TGTGCCAGCAGCTTGACTAGCGGGGGGGATGAGCAGTTCTTC	CASSLTSGGDEQFF
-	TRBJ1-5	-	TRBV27	TGTGCCAGCAGTCTAACAGGGTTTAGCAATCAGCCCCAGCATTTT	CASSLTGFSNQPQHF
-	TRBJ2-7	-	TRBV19	TGTGCCAGTAGTCCGAAGACAGGCTCCTACGAGCAGTACTTC	CASSPKTGSYEQYF
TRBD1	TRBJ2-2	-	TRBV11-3	TGTGCCAGCAGCCGGAGGGACAGGGGAGTTAGGGGCACCGGGGAGCTGTTTTTT	CASSRRDRGVRGTGELFF
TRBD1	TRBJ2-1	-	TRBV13	TGTGCCAGCAGCCCACCCCGGGGACAGGGAGTCTACAATGAGCAGTTCTTC	CASSPPRGQGVYNEQFF
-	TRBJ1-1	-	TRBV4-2	TGTGCCAGCAGCCAAGGATCCAGTATGAACACTGAAGCTTTCTTT	CASSQGSSMNTEAFF
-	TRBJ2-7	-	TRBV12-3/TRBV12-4	TGTGCCAGCACCCGGACAAGTTCCTACGAGCAGTACTTC	CASTRTSSYEQYF
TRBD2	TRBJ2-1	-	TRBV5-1	TGCGCCAGCAGCTCCCAGACCGGGACTAGCGGGGGTTCTCGCTACAATGAGCAGTTCTTC	CASSSQTGTSGGSRYNEQFF
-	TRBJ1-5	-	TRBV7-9	TGTGCCAGCAGCCTAGACATTAGCAATCAGCCCCAGCATTTT	CASSLDISNQPQHF
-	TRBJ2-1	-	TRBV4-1	TGCGCCAGCAGCCAAGACGCGCAGGGGATGCCTCATCGGTTCTTC	CASSQDAQGMPHRFF
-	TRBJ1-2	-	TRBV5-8	TGTGCCAGCAGCTTCGACAGTAACTATGGCTACACCTTC	CASSFDSNYGYTF
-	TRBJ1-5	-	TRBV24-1	TGTGCCACCAGTGATTCTGCGGGCCCTCTCAATCAGCCCCAGCATTTT	CATSDSAGPLNQPQHF